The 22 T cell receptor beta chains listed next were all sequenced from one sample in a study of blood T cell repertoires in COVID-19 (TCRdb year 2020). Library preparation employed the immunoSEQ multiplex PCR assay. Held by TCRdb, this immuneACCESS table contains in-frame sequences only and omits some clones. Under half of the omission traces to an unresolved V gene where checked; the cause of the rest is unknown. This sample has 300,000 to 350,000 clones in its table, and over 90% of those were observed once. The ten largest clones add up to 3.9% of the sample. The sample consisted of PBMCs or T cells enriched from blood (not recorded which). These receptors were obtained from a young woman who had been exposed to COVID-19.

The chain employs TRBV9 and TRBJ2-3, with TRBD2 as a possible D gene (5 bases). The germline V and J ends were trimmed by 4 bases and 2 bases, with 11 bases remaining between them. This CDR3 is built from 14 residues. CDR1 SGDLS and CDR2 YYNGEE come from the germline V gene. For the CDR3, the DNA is TGTGCCAGCAGCTCCGGGATCGCCACAGATACGCAGTATTTT. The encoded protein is CASSSGIATDTQYF.

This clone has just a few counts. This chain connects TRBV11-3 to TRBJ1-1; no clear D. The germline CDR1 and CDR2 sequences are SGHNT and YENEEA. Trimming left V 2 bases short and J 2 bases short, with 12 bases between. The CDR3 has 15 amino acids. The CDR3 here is CASSLSYTLNTEAFF. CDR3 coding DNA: TGTGCCAGCAGCTTATCTTACACCCTTAACACTGAAGCTTTCTTT. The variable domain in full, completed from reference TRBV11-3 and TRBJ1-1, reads EAGVVQSPRYKIIEKKQPVAFWCNPISGHNTLYWYLQNLGQGPELLIRYENEEAVDDSQLPKDRFSAERLKGVDSTLKIQPAELGDSAVYLCASSLSYTLNTEAFFGQGTRLTVV.

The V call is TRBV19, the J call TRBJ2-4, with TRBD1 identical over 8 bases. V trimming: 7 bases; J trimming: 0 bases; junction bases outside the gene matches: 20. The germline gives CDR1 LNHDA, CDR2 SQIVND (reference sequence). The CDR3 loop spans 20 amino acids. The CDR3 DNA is TGTGCCAGTAATCCTTTTAGACAGGGGTCGCAGCCACTAGCCAAAAACATTCAGTACTTC. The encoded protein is CASNPFRQGSQPLAKNIQYF.

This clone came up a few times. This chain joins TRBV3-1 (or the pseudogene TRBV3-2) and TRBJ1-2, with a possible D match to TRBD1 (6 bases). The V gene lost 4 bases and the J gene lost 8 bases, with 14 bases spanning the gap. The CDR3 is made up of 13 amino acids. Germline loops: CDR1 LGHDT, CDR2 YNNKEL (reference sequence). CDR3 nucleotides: TGTGCCAGCAGCCCAGGGGCAGGGAAGGGCTACACCTTC. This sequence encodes CASSPGAGKGYTF.

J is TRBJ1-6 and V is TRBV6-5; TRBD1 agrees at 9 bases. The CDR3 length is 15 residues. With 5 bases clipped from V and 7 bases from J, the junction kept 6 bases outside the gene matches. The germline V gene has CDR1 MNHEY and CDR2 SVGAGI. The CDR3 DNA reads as TGTGCCAGCAGTCCCGGACAGGGGACCAATTCACCCCTCCACTTT. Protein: CASSPGQGTNSPLHF.

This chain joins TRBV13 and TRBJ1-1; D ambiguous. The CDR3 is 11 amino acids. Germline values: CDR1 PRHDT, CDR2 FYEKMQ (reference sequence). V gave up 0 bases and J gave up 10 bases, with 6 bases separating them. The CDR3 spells CASSLGGRAFF. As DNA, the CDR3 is TGTGCCAGCAGCTTAGGGGGCCGAGCTTTCTTT.

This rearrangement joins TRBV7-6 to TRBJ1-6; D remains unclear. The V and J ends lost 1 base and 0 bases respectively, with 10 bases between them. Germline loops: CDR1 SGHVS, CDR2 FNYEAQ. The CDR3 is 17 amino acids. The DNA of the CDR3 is TGTGCCAGCAGCTTAGAACAGTCCGGCTCCTATAATTCACCCCTCCACTTT. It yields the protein CASSLEQSGSYNSPLHF.

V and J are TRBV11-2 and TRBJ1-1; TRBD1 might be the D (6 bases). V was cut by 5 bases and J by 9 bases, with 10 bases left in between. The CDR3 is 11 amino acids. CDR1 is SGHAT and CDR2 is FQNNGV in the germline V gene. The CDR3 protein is CASSLGAKAFF. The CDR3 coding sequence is TGTGCCAGCAGCCTGGGGGCAAAAGCTTTCTTT. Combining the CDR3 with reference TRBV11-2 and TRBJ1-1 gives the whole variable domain EAGVAQSPRYKIIEKRQSVAFWCNPISGHATLYWYQQILGQGPKLLIQFQNNGVVDDSQLPKDRFSAERLKGVDSTLKIQPAKLEDSAVYLCASSLGAKAFFGQGTRLTVV.

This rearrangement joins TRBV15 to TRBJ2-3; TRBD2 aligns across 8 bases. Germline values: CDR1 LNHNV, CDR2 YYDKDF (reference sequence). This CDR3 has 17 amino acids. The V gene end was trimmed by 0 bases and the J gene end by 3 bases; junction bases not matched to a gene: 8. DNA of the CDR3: TGTGCCACCAGCAGAGAAGTAGCCGGGAGGGGAACAGATACGCAGTATTTT. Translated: CATSREVAGRGTDTQYF.

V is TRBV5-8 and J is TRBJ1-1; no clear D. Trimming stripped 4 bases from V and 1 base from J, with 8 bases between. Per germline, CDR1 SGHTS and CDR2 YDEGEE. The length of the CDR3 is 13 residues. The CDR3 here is CASSLPKNTEAFF. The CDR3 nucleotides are TGTGCCAGCAGCCTACCAAAGAACACTGAAGCTTTCTTT.

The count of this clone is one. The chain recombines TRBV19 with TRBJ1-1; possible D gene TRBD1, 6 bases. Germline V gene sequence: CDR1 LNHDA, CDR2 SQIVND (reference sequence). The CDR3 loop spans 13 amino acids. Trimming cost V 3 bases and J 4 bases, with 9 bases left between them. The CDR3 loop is CASSIRGTTEAFF. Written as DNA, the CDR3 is TGTGCCAGTAGTATCAGGGGTACCACTGAAGCTTTCTTT.

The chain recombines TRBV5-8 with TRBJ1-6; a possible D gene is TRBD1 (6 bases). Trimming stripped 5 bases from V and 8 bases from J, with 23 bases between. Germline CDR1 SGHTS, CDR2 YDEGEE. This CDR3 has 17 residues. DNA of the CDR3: TGTGCCAGCAGATGGACAGCCCTTTCCCCTATAGATTCACCCCTCCACTTT. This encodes CASRWTALSPIDSPLHF.

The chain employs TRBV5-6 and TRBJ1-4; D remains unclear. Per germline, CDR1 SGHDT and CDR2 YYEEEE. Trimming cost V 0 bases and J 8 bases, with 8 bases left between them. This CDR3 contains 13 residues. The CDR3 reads CASSLANGEKLFF. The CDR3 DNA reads TGTGCCAGCAGCTTGGCCAACGGGGAAAAACTGTTTTTT.

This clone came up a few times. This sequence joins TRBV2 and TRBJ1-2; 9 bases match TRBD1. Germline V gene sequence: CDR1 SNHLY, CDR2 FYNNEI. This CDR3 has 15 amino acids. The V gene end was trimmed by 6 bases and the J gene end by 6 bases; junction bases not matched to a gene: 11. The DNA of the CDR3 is TGTGCCAGCAGCTTCCGGGACAGGGCTGGGGATGGCTACACCTTC. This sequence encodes CASSFRDRAGDGYTF. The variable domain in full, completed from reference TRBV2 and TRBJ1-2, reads EPEVTQTPSHQVTQMGQEVILRCVPISNHLYFYWYRQILGQKVEFLVSFYNNEISEKSEIFDDQFSVERPDGSNFTLKIRSTKLEDSAMYFCASSFRDRAGDGYTFGSGTRLTVV.

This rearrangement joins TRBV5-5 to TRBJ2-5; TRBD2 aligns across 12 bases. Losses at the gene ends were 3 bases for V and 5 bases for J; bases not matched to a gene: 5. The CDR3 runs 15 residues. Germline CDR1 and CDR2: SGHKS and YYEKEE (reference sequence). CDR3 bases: TGTGCCAGCAGCTATGGACTAGCGGGGATGGAGACCCAGTACTTC. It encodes CASSYGLAGMETQYF.

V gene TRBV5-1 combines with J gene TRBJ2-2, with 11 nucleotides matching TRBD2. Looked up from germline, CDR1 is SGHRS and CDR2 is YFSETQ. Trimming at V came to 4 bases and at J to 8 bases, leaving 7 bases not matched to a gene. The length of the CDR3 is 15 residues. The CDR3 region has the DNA TGCGCCAGCAGCCTTCCACTAGCGGGGGTTGGGGAGCTGTTTTTT. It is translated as CASSLPLAGVGELFF.

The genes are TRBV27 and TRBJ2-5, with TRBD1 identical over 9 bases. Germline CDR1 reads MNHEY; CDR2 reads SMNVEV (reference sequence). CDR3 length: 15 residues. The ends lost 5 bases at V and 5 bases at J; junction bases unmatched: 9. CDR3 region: CASSQGQGGWETQYF. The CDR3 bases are TGTGCCAGCAGTCAGGGACAGGGAGGTTGGGAGACCCAGTACTTC.

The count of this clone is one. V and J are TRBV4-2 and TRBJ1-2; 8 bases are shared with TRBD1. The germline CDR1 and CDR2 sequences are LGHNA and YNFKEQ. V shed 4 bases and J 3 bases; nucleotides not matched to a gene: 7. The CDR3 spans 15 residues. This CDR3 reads CASSLPNRGDYGYTF. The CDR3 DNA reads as TGTGCCAGCAGCCTCCCGAACAGGGGGGACTATGGCTACACCTTC.

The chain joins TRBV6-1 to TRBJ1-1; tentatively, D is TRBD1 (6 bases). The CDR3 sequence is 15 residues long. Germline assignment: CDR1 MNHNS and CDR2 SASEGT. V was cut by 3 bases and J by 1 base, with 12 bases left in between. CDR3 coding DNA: TGTGCCAGCAGTGACCCGGGACATTCGAACACTGAAGCTTTCTTT. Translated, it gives CASSDPGHSNTEAFF.

CDR3 in DNA: TGTGCCAGCAGCTTAGGGGAGGGGTTCTATGGCTACACCTTC. It translates to CASSLGEGFYGYTF. The chain uses TRBV7-2 and TRBJ1-2; possible D gene TRBD1, 5 bases. Trimming stripped 1 base from V and 4 bases from J, with 10 bases between. The CDR3 runs 14 residues. Germline CDR1 is SGHTA and CDR2 is FQGNSA.

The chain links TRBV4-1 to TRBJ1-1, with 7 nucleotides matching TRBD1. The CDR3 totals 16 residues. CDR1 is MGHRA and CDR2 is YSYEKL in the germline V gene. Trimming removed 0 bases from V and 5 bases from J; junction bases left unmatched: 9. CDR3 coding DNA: TGCGCCAGCAGCCAAGAACTCCCCTCCAGGGGGACTGAAGCTTTCTTT. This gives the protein CASSQELPSRGTEAFF.

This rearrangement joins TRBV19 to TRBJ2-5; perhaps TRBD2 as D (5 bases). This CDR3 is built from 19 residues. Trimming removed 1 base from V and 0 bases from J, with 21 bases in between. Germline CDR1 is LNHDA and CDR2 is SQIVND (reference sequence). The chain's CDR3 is CASSIAPPLSGVYQETQYF. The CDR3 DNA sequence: TGTGCCAGTAGTATAGCCCCTCCCCTGAGCGGCGTATACCAAGAGACCCAGTACTTC.